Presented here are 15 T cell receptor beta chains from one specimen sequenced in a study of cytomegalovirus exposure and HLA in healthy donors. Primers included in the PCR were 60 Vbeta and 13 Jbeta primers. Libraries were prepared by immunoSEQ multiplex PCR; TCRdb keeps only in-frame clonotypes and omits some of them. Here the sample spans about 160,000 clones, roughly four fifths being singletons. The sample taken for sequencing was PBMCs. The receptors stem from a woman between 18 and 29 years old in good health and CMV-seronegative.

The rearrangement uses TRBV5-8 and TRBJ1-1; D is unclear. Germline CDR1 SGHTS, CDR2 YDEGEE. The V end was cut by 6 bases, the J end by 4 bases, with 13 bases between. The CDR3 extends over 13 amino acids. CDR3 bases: TGTGCCAGCACCCCGAGAGGGCCCACTGAAGCTTTCTTT. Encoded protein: CASTPRGPTEAFF.

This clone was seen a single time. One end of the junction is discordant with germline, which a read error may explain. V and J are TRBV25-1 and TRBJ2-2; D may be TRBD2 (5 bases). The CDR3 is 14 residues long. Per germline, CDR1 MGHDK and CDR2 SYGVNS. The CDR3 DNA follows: TGTGCCAGCACAAAGGCCACGAATGACCGGGGAGCTGTTTTT. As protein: CASTKATNDRGAVF.

As DNA, the CDR3 is TGCACCAGCAGCCAAGATGTCAGGGGGCCCTACAATGAGCAGTTCTTC. Translation: CTSSQDVRGPYNEQFF. The chain employs TRBV1 and TRBJ2-1; TRBD1, the table's D call, was not compared with the DNA. TRBV1 is a known pseudogene. The CDR3 covers 16 residues.

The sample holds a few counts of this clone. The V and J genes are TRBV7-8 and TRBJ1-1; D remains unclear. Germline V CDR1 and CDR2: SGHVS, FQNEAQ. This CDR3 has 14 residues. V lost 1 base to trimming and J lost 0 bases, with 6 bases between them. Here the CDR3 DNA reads TGTGCCAGCAGCTTAGGGTGGCTGAACACTGAAGCTTTCTTT. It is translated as CASSLGWLNTEAFF.

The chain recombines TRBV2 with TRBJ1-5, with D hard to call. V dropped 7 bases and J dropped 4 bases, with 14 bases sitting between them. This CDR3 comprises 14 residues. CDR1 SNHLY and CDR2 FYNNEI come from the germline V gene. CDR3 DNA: TGTGCCAGCAACGGGGTGTACGGAAATCAGCCCCAGCATTTT. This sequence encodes CASNGVYGNQPQHF.

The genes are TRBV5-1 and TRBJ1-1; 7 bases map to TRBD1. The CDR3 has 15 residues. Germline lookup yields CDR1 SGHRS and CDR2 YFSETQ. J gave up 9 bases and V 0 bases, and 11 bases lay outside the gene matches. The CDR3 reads CASSLETTGSAKAFF. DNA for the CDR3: TGCGCCAGCAGCTTGGAGACGACAGGGAGCGCGAAAGCTTTCTTT.

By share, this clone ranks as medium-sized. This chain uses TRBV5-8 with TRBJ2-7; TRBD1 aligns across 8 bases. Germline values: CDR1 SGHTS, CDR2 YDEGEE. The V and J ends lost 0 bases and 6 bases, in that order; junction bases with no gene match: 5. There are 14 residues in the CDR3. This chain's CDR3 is CASSLGTDRVEQYF. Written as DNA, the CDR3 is TGTGCCAGCAGCTTGGGGACGGACAGGGTCGAGCAGTACTTC.

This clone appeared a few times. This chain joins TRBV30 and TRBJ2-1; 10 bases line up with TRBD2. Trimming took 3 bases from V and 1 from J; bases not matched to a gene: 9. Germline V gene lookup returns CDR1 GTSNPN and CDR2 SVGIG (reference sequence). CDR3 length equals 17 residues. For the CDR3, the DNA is TGTGCCTGGAGAGGGCTAGCGGGAGAGACGTCCTACAATGAGCAGTTCTTC. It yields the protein CAWRGLAGETSYNEQFF.

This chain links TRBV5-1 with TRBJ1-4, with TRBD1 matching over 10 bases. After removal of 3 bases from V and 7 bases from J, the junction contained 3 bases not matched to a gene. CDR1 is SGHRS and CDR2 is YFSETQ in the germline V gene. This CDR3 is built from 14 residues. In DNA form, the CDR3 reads TGCGCCAGCAGCTCCGGGACAGGGGTTGAAAAACTGTTTTTT. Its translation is CASSSGTGVEKLFF.

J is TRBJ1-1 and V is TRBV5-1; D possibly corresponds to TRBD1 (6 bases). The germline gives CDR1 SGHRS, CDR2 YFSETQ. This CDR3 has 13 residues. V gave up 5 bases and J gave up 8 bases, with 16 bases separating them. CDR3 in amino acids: CASRGAGGTEAFF. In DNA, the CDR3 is TGCGCCAGCAGGGGTGCCGGTGGGACAGAAGCTTTCTTT.

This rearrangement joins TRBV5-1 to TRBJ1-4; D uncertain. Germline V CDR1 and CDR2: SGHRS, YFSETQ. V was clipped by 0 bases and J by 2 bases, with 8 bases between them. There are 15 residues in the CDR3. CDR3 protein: CASSLGTTTNEKLFF. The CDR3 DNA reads TGCGCCAGCAGCTTGGGGACTACCACTAATGAAAAACTGTTTTTT.

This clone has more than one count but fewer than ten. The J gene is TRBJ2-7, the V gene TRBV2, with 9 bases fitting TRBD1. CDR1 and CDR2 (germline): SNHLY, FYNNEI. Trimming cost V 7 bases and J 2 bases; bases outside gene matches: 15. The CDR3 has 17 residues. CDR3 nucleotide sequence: TGTGCCAGCAACGGACAGGGGATAAGGCGAAGAACCTACGAGCAGTACTTC. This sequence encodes CASNGQGIRRRTYEQYF.

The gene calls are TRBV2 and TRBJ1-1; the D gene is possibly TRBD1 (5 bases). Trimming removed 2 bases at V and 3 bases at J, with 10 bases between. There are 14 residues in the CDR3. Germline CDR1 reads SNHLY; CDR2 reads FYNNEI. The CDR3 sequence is CASSEQGTDTEAFF. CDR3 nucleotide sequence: TGTGCCAGCAGTGAACAAGGGACTGACACTGAAGCTTTCTTT.

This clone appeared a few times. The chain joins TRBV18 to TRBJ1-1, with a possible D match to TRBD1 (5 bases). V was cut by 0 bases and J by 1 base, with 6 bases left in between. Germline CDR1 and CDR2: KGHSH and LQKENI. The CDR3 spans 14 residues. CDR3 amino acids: CASSPPGRNTEAFF. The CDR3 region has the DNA TGTGCCAGCTCACCACCGGGGCGGAACACTGAAGCTTTCTTT.

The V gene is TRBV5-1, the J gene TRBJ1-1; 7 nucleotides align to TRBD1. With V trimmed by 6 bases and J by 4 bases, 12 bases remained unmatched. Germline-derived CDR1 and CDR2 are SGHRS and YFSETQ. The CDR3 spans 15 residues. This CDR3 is CASTKGAGVSTEAFF. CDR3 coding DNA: TGCGCCAGCACTAAGGGGGCCGGGGTTTCCACTGAAGCTTTCTTT.